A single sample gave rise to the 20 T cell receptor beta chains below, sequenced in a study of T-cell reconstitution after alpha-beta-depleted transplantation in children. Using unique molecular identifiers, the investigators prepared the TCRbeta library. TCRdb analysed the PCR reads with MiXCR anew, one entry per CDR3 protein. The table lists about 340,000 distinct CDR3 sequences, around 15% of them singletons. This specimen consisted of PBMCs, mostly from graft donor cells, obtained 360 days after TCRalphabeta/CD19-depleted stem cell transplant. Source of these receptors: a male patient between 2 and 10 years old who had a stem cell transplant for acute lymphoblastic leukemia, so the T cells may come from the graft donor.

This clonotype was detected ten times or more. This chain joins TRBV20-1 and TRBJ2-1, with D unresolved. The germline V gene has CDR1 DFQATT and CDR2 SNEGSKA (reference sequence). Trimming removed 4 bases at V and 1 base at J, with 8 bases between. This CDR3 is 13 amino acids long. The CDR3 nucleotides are TGCAGTGCTACCCGGAGTTCCTACAATGAGCAGTTCTTC. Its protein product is CSATRSSYNEQFF.

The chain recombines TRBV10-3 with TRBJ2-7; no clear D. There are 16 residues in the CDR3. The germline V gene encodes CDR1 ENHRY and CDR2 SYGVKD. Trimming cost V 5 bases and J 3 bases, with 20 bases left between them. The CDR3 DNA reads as TGTGCCATCAGTTCCCCCCCACGGAAGGAAGGCTACGAGCAGTACTTC. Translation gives CAISSPPRKEGYEQYF.

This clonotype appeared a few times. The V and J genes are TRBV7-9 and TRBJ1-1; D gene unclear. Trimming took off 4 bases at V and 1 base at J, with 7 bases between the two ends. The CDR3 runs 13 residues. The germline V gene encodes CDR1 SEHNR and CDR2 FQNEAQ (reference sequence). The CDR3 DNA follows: TGTGCCAGCAGCTCAACATCGAACACTGAAGCTTTCTTT. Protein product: CASSSTSNTEAFF.

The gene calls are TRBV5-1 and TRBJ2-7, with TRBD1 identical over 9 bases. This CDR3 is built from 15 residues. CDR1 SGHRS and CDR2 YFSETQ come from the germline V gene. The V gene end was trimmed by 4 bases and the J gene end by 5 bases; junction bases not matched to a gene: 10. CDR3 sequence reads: CASSLRDRDQDEQYF. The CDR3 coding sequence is TGCGCCAGCAGCCTCCGGGACAGGGACCAGGACGAGCAGTACTTC.

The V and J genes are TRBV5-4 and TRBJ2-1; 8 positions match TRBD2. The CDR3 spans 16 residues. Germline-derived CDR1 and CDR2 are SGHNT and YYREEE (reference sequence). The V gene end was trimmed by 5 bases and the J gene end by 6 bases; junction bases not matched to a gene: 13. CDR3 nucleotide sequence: TGTGCCAGCAGGGTATCGGGGGGGCCGGTTGGCAATGAGCAGTTCTTC. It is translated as CASRVSGGPVGNEQFF.

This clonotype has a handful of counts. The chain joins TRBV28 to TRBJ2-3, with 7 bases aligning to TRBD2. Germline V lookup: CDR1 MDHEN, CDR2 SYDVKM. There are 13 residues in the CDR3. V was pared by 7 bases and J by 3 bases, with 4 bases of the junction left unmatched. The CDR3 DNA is TGTGCCAGCATTCCGGGGGGTACAGATACGCAGTATTTT. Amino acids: CASIPGGTDTQYF.

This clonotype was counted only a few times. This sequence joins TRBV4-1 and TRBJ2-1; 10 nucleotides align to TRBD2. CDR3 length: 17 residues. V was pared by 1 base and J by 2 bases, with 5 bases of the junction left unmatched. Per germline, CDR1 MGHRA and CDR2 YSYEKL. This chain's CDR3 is CASSQGGGTSAYNEQFF. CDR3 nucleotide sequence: TGCGCCAGCAGCCAAGGGGGAGGGACTAGCGCCTACAATGAGCAGTTCTTC.

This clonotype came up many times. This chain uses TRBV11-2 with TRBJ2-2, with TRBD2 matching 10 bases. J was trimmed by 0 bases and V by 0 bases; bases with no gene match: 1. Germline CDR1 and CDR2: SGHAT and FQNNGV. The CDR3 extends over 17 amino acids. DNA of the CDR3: TGTGCCAGCAGCTTAGAGGGACTAGCGCCGAACACCGGGGAGCTGTTTTTT. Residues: CASSLEGLAPNTGELFF.

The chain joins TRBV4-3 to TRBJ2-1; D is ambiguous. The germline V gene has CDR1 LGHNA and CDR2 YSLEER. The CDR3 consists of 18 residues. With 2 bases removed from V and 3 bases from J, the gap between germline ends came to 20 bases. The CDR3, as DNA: TGCGCCAGCAGCCAAACACAACGTCCCATCTCGGACTACAATGAGCAGTTCTTC. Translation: CASSQTQRPISDYNEQFF.

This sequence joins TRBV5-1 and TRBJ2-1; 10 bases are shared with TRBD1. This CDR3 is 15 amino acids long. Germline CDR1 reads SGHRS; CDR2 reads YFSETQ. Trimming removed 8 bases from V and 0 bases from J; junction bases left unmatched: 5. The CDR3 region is CASGQGDRSYNEQFF. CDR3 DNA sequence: TGCGCCAGTGGACAGGGGGACCGCTCCTACAATGAGCAGTTCTTC.

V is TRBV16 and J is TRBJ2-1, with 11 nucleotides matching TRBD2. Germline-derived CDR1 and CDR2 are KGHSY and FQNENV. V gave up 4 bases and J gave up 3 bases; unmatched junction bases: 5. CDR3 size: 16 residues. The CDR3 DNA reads TGTGCCAGCAGCCCCGCACTAGCGGGAGACTACAATGAGCAGTTCTTC. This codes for CASSPALAGDYNEQFF.

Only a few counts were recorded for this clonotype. The CDR3 DNA sequence: TGTGCCAGCAGTTACCCCTGGGGTTATAGCAATCAGCCCCAGCATTTT. It specifies CASSYPWGYSNQPQHF. This chain uses TRBV6-5 with TRBJ1-5, with D unclear. Germline CDR1 MNHEY, CDR2 SVGAGI. The germline V and J ends were trimmed by 2 bases and 0 bases, with 11 bases remaining between them. The CDR3 has 16 residues.

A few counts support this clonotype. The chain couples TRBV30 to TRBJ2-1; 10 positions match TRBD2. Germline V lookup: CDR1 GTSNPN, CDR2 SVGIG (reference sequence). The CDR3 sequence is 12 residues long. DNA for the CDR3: TGTTCGCTAGCGGGAGCTTCCAATGAGCAGTTCTTC. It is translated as CSLAGASNEQFF. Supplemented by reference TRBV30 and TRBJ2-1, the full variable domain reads SQTIHQWPATLVQPVGSPLSLECTVEGTSNPNLYWYRQAAGRGLQLLFYSVGIGQISSEVPQNLSASRPQDRQFILSSKKLLLSDSGFYLCSLAGASNEQFFGPGTRLTVL.

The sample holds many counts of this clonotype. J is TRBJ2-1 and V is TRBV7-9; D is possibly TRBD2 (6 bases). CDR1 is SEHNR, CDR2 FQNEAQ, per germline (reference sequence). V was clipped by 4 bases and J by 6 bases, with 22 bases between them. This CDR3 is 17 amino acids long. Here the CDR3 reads CASSSNPSARGSNEQFF. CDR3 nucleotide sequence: TGTGCCAGCAGCTCTAACCCTAGCGCCCGAGGGTCCAATGAGCAGTTCTTC.

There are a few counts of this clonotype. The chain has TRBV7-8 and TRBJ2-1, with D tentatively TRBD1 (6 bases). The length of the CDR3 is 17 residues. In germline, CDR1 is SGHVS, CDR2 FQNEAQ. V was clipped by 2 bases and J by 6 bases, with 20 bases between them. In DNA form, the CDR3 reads TGTGCCAGCAGCTTACTCGAGTCAGGGGAAATCAGCAATGAGCAGTTCTTC. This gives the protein CASSLLESGEISNEQFF.

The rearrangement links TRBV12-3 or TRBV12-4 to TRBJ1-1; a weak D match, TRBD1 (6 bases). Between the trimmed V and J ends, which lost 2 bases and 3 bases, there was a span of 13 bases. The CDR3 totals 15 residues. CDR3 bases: TGTGCCAGCAGTTTACGGGGGTCAGGGGACACTGAAGCTTTCTTT. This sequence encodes CASSLRGSGDTEAFF.

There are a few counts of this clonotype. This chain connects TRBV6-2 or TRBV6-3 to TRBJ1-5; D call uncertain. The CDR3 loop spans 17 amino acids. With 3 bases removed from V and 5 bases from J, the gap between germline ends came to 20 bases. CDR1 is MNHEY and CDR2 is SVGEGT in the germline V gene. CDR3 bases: TGTGCCAGCAGTTATGCCAGTTTAGGTCCTCAAGATCAGCCCCAGCATTTT. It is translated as CASSYASLGPQDQPQHF.

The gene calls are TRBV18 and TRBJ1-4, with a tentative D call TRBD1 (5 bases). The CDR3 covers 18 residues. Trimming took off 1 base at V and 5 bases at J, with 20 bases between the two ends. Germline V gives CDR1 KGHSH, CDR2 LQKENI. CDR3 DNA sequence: TGTGCCAGCTCACCACGCCTCCCCGGGACCCAAAGGAATGAAAAACTGTTTTTT. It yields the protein CASSPRLPGTQRNEKLFF.

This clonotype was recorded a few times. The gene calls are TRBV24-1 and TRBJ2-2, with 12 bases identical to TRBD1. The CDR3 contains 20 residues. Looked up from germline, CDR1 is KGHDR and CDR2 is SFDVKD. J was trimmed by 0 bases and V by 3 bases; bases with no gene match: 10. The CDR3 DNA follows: TGTGCCACCAGTGATACGTCCGGGACAGGGGGCTTCCCGAACACCGGGGAGCTGTTTTTT. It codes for CATSDTSGTGGFPNTGELFF.

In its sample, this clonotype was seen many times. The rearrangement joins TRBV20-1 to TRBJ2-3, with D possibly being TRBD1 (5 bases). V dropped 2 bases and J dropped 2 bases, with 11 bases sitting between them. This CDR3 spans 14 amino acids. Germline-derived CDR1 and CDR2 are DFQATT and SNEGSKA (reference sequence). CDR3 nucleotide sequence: TGCAGTGCTAGACCCAGGGTCTACACAGATACGCAGTATTTT. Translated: CSARPRVYTDTQYF.